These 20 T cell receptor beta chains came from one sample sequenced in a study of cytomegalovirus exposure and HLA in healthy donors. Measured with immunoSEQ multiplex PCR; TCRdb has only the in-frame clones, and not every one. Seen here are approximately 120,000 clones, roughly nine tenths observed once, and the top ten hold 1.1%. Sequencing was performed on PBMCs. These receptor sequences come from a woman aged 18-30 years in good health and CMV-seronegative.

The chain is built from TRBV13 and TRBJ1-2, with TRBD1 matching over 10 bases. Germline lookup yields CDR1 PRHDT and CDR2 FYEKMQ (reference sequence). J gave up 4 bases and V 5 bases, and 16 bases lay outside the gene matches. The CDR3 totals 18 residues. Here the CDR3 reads CASSGQGDQESWSYGYTF. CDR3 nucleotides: TGTGCCAGCAGCGGACAGGGGGATCAGGAGTCGTGGTCCTATGGCTACACCTTC.

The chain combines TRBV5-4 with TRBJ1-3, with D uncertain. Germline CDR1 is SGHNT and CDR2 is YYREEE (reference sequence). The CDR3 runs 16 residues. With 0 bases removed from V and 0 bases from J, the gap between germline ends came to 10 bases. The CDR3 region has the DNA TGTGCCAGCAGCTTGGACTCCTTACCCTCTGGAAACACCATATATTTT. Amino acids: CASSLDSLPSGNTIYF.

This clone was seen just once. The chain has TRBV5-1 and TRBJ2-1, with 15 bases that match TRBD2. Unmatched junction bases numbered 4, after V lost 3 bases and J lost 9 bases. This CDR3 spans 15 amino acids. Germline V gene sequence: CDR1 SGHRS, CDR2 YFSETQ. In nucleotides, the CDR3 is TGCGCCAGCAGCTGGACTAGCGGGAGGGCCGGTGAGCAGTTCTTC. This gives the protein CASSWTSGRAGEQFF. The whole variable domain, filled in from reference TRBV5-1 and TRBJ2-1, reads KAGVTQTPRYLIKTRGQQVTLSCSPISGHRSVSWYQQTPGQGLQFLFEYFSETQRNKGNFPGRFSGRQFSNSRSEMNVSTLELGDSALYLCASSWTSGRAGEQFFGPGTRLTVL.

CDR3 coding DNA: TGTGCCAGCTGGAAAGACAGGGGGCGTACACCCCTCCACTTT. Residues: CASWKDRGRTPLHF. The rearrangement uses TRBV28 and TRBJ1-6; 10 nucleotides align to TRBD1. The CDR3 has 14 residues. J gave up 11 bases and V 8 bases, and 9 bases lay outside the gene matches. CDR1 and CDR2 from the germline V gene are MDHEN and SYDVKM.

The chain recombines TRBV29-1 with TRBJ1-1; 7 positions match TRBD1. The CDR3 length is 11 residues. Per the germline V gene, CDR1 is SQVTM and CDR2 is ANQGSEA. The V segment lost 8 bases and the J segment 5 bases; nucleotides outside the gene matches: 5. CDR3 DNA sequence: TGCAGCCTCGACAGGGTTACTGAAGCTTTCTTT. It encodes CSLDRVTEAFF.

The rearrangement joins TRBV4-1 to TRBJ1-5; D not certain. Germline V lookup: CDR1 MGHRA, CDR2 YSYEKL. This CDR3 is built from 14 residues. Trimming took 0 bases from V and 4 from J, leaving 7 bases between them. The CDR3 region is CASSQDAQNQPQHF. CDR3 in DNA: TGCGCCAGCAGCCAAGATGCACAGAATCAGCCCCAGCATTTT.

CDR3 nucleotides: TGCGCCAGCGAGAGTGATAGCGGGTACAATGAGCAGTTCTTC. This sequence encodes CASESDSGYNEQFF. The chain employs TRBV4-1 and TRBJ2-1, with 7 bases identical to TRBD2. Germline V gene sequence: CDR1 MGHRA, CDR2 YSYEKL. The V and J ends lost 8 bases and 4 bases, in that order; junction bases with no gene match: 8. This CDR3 region has 14 residues.

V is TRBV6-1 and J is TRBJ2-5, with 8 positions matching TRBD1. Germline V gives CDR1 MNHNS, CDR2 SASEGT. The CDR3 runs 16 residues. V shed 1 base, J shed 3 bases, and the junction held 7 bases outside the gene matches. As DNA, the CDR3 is TGTGCCAGCAGTGAAGGTACCGGGACAGGCAAAGAGACCCAGTACTTC. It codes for CASSEGTGTGKETQYF.

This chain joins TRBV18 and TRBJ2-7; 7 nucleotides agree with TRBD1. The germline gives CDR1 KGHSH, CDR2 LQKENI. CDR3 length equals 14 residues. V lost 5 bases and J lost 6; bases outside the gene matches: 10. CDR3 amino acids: CASSTGTGVSEQYV. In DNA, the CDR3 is TGTGCCAGCTCAACCGGAACAGGGGTCTCCGAGCAGTACGTC.

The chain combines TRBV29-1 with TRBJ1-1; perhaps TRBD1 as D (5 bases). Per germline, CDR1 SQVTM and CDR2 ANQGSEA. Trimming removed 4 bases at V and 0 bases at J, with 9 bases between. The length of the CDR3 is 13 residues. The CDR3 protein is CSVGGRMNTEAFF. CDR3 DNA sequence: TGCAGCGTTGGGGGGAGGATGAACACTGAAGCTTTCTTT. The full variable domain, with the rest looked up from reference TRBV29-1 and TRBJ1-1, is SAVISQKPSRDICQRGTSLTIQCQVDSQVTMMFWYRQQPGQSLTLIATANQGSEATYESGFVIDKFPISRPNLTFSTLTVSNMSPEDSSIYLCSVGGRMNTEAFFGQGTRLTVV.

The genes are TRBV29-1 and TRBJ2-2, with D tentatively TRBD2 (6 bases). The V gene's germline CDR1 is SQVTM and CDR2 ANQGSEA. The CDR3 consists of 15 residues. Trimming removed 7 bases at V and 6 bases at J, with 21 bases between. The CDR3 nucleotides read TGCAGCGCAAACGTGGGACTCTTCGACCCCGGGGAGCTGTTTTTT. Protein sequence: CSANVGLFDPGELFF.

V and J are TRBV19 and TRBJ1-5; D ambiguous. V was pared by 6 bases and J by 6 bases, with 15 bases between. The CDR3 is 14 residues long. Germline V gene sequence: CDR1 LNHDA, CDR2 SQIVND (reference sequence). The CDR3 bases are TGTGCCAGTAGACCGACGGGTTTAGGTCAGCCCCAGCATTTT. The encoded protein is CASRPTGLGQPQHF. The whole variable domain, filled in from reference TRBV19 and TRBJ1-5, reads DGGITQSPKYLFRKEGQNVTLSCEQNLNHDAMYWYRQDPGQGLRLIYYSQIVNDFQKGDIAEGYSVSREKKESFPLTVTSAQKNPTAFYLCASRPTGLGQPQHFGDGTRLSIL.

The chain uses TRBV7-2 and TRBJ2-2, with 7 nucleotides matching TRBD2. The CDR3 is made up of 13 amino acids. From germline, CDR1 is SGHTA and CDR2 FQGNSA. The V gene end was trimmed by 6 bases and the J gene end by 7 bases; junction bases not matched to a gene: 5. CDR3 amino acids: CASRPPSGGELFF. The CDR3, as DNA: TGTGCCAGCAGACCCCCTAGCGGCGGGGAGCTGTTTTTT.

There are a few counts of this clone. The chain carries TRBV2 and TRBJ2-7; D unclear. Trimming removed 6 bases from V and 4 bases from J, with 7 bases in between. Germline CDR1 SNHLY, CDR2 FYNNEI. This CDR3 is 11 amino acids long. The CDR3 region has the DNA TGTGCCAGCAGGAGTTTGTACGAGCAGTACTTC. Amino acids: CASRSLYEQYF.

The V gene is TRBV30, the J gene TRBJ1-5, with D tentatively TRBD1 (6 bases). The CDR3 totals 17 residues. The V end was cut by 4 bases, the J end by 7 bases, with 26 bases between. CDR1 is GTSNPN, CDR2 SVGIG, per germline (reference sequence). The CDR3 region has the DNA TGTGCCTGGACCTCTACCGACGTCTCGGGGGGCCAACAGCCCCAGCATTTT. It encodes CAWTSTDVSGGQQPQHF.

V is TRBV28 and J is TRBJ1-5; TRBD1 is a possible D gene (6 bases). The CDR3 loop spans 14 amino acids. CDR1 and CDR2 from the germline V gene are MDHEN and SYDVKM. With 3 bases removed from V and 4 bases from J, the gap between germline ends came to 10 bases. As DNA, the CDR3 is TGTGCCAGCAGTTTTTATCAGGGGAATCAGCCCCAGCATTTT. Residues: CASSFYQGNQPQHF.

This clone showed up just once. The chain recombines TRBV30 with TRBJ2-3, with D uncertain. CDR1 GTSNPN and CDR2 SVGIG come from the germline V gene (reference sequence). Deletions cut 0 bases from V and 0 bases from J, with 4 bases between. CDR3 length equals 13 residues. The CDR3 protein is CAWSVASTDTQYF. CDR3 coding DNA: TGTGCCTGGAGTGTAGCTAGCACAGATACGCAGTATTTT. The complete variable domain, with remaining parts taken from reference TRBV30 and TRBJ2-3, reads SQTIHQWPATLVQPVGSPLSLECTVEGTSNPNLYWYRQAAGRGLQLLFYSVGIGQISSEVPQNLSASRPQDRQFILSSKKLLLSDSGFYLCAWSVASTDTQYFGPGTRLTVL.

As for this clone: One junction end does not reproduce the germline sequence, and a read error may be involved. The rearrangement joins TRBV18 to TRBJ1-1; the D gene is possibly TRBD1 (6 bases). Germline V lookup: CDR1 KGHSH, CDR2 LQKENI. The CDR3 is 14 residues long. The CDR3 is CASSTTGLKTEAFF. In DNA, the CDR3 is TGTGCCAGCTCAACAACAGGGTTGAAGACTGAAGCTTTCTTT.

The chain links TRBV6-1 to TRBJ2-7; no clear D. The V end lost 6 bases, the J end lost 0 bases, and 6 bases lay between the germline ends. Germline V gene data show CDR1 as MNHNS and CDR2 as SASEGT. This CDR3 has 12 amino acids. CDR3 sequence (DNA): TGTGCCAGCAGGGGCAGCTCCTACGAGCAGTACTTC. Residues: CASRGSSYEQYF.

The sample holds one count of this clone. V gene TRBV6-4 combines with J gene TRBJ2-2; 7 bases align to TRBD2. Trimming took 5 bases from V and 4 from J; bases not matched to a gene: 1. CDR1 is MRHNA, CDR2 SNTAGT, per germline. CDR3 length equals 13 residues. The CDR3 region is CASSPSGTGELFF. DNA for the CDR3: TGTGCCAGCAGTCCTAGCGGCACCGGGGAGCTGTTTTTT.